Below are 18 T cell receptor beta chains sequenced from a single sample in a study of shared clonotypes between healthy human individuals. Assay: immunoSEQ multiplex PCR; the TCRdb copy retains only in-frame clones and omits some. The table has about 2.4 million clones, around 94% seen once. The sequencing sample was made of naive CD4+ T cells sorted from blood. Noted subset: CD45RA+ positively selected. These TCRs come from a man younger than 35 in good health.

The chain couples TRBV2 to TRBJ2-6; D is unclear. The CDR3 covers 13 residues. V was clipped by 7 bases and J by 0 bases, with 4 bases between them. Germline V gene data show CDR1 as SNHLY and CDR2 as FYNNEI. CDR3 DNA: TGTGCCAGCACTCTCTCTGGGGCCAACGTCCTGACTTTC. It translates to CASTLSGANVLTF.

The rearrangement links TRBV28 to TRBJ2-1; 9 nucleotides line up with TRBD1. Germline values: CDR1 MDHEN, CDR2 SYDVKM. The CDR3 runs to 14 residues. J gave up 5 bases and V 6 bases, and 5 bases lay outside the gene matches. CDR3 in amino acids: CASRDRGIDNEQFF. The CDR3 DNA sequence: TGTGCCAGCAGGGACAGGGGCATTGACAATGAGCAGTTCTTC. The whole variable domain, remainder taken from reference TRBV28 and TRBJ2-1, is DVKVTQSSRYLVKRTGEKVFLECVQDMDHENMFWYRQDPGLGLRLIYFSYDVKMKEKGDIPEGYSVSREKKERFSLILESASTNQTSMYLCASRDRGIDNEQFFGPGTRLTVL.

The chain employs TRBV11-2 and TRBJ2-7; D remains ambiguous. Deletions cut 1 base from V and 3 bases from J, with 7 bases between. CDR3 length: 13 residues. Per germline, CDR1 SGHAT and CDR2 FQNNGV. CDR3 in DNA: TGTGCCAGCAGCTTAGGGACCCACTACGAGCAGTACTTC. Protein product: CASSLGTHYEQYF. The whole variable domain, remainder taken from reference TRBV11-2 and TRBJ2-7, is EAGVAQSPRYKIIEKRQSVAFWCNPISGHATLYWYQQILGQGPKLLIQFQNNGVVDDSQLPKDRFSAERLKGVDSTLKIQPAKLEDSAVYLCASSLGTHYEQYFGPGTRLTVT.

This chain connects TRBV7-9 to TRBJ2-7; 12 bases fit TRBD2. Germline lookup yields CDR1 SEHNR and CDR2 FQNEAQ (reference sequence). V was pared by 1 base and J by 5 bases, with 12 bases of the junction left unmatched. The CDR3 is 18 amino acids. The CDR3 sequence: CASSLDQTSGSLGNEQYF. In DNA, the CDR3 is TGTGCCAGCAGCTTAGACCAGACTAGCGGGAGCTTGGGAAACGAGCAGTACTTC.

V is TRBV5-1 and J is TRBJ2-5; maybe TRBD2 (6 bases). CDR1 and CDR2 from the germline V gene are SGHRS and YFSETQ. The CDR3 spans 15 residues. Trimming removed 0 bases at V and 3 bases at J, with 12 bases between. The CDR3 DNA sequence: TGCGCCAGCAGCTTGGGGCTGGGAGGAGAAGAGACCCAGTACTTC. It codes for CASSLGLGGEETQYF.

The sample holds one count of this clone. The chain recombines TRBV7-6 with TRBJ2-7, with D possibly TRBD2 on 5 matching bases. The CDR3 has 13 residues. From germline, CDR1 is SGHVS and CDR2 FNYEAQ. V gave up 5 bases and J gave up 4 bases, with 12 bases separating them. CDR3 coding DNA: TGTGCCAGCAGCCTATCTGGCGGGTACGAGCAGTACTTC. The encoded protein is CASSLSGGYEQYF.

This chain uses TRBV7-8 with TRBJ2-7; TRBD1 aligns across 9 bases. V dropped 5 bases and J dropped 2; count of bases not matched to a gene: 7. The CDR3 runs to 15 residues. Looked up from germline, CDR1 is SGHVS and CDR2 is FQNEAQ. CDR3 loop: CASSRDRGGPYEQYF. The DNA of the CDR3 is TGTGCCAGCAGCCGTGACAGGGGGGGCCCCTACGAGCAGTACTTC.

The chain recombines TRBV28 with TRBJ1-2; the match to TRBD1 covers 9 bases. The CDR3 has 13 amino acids. Germline assignment: CDR1 MDHEN and CDR2 SYDVKM. V shed 4 bases and J 8 bases; nucleotides not matched to a gene: 5. CDR3 DNA: TGTGCCAGCAGTTCAGGGACAGGGCCGGGCTACACCTTC. Its translation: CASSSGTGPGYTF.

The genes are TRBV18 and TRBJ1-2; the match to TRBD1 covers 8 bases. Unmatched junction bases numbered 5, after V lost 3 bases and J lost 8 bases. From germline, CDR1 is KGHSH and CDR2 LQKENI. CDR3 size: 13 residues. The CDR3 sequence: CASSPQGAVGYTF. In DNA form, the CDR3 reads TGTGCCAGCTCACCCCAGGGGGCAGTCGGCTACACCTTC.

The chain links TRBV28 to TRBJ2-3; unclear D gene. Trimming cost V 3 bases and J 1 base, with 8 bases left between them. This CDR3 is 14 amino acids long. Looked up from germline, CDR1 is MDHEN and CDR2 is SYDVKM. The CDR3 reads CASSFNRGTDTQYF. The CDR3 nucleotides are TGTGCCAGCAGTTTTAACCGGGGCACAGATACGCAGTATTTT.

The chain carries TRBV9 and TRBJ1-6, with 8 bases aligning to TRBD1. This CDR3 contains 15 residues. CDR1 and CDR2 (germline): SGDLS, YYNGEE. Trimming removed 3 bases from V and 6 bases from J; junction bases left unmatched: 5. CDR3 residues: CASSGTGNLNSPLHF. CDR3 sequence (DNA): TGTGCCAGCAGCGGGACAGGGAACCTTAATTCACCCCTCCACTTT.

This chain connects TRBV2 to TRBJ1-4, with 7 positions matching TRBD1. Looked up from germline, CDR1 is SNHLY and CDR2 is FYNNEI. With V trimmed by 7 bases and J by 7 bases, 6 bases remained unmatched. CDR3 length: 13 residues. The CDR3 loop reads CASIEGAFEKLFF. The CDR3 nucleotides read TGTGCCAGCATCGAGGGGGCCTTTGAAAAACTGTTTTTT.

CDR3 DNA sequence: TGTGCCAGCTGCACCGCAGCGCAAGGTACTGAGCAGTTCTTC. Residues: CASCTAAQGTEQFF. The V and J genes are TRBV18 and TRBJ2-1, with unresolved D. The CDR3 covers 14 residues. V lost 7 bases and J 9 bases, leaving 19 bases between the germline ends. CDR1 is KGHSH, CDR2 LQKENI, per germline.

The gene calls are TRBV11-2 and TRBJ2-7; the D gene is possibly TRBD2 (6 bases). V lost 5 bases to trimming and J lost 2 bases, with 13 bases between them. The CDR3 sequence is 14 residues long. CDR1 is SGHAT, CDR2 FQNNGV, per germline. CDR3 in amino acids: CASSPNRLAYEQYF. In nucleotides, the CDR3 is TGTGCCAGCAGCCCTAACCGACTAGCCTACGAGCAGTACTTC.

J is TRBJ2-5 and V is TRBV11-2; D unclear. The CDR3 runs 14 residues. Looked up from germline, CDR1 is SGHAT and CDR2 is FQNNGV. The ends were cut back, 1 base at V and 5 bases at J, with 11 bases in the middle. CDR3 residues: CASSLVPALETQYF. CDR3 DNA: TGTGCCAGCAGCTTAGTTCCAGCTTTGGAGACCCAGTACTTC.

This clone is a singleton in its sample. The chain combines TRBV30 with TRBJ1-2; D is ambiguous. Trimming removed 2 bases from V and 8 bases from J, with 15 bases in between. The CDR3 is made up of 13 amino acids. Per germline, CDR1 GTSNPN and CDR2 SVGIG (reference sequence). The CDR3 loop reads CAWSIGVTKGYTF. The CDR3 DNA sequence: TGTGCCTGGAGTATCGGGGTGACTAAGGGCTACACCTTC.

This clone has more than one count but fewer than ten. The chain is built from TRBV12-5 and TRBJ1-2; no firm D call. The germline CDR1 and CDR2 sequences are LGHNT and FRNRAP. The CDR3 length is 12 residues. V was pared by 10 bases and J by 3 bases, with 12 bases between. The CDR3 here is CATGEGDYGYTF. CDR3 DNA sequence: TGTGCTACCGGTGAGGGAGACTATGGCTACACCTTC.

This chain connects TRBV30 to TRBJ2-2; D is ambiguous. Trimming cost V 0 bases and J 2 bases, with 10 bases left between them. CDR3 length: 15 amino acids. Germline V gene sequence: CDR1 GTSNPN, CDR2 SVGIG (reference sequence). The CDR3 spells CAWSVVRSNTGELFF. For the CDR3, the DNA is TGTGCCTGGAGTGTGGTCAGATCAAACACCGGGGAGCTGTTTTTT.